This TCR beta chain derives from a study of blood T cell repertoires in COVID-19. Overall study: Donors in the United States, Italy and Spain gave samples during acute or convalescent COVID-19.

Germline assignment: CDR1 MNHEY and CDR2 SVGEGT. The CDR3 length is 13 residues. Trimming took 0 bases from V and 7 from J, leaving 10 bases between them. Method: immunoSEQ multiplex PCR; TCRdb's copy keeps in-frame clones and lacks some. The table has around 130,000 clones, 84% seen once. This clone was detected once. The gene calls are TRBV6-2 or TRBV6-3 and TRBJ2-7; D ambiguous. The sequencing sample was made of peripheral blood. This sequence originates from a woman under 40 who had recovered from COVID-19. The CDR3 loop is CASSYSNGFEQYF. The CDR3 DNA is TGTGCCAGCAGTTACTCGAACGGGTTTGAGCAGTACTTC.